This TCR beta chain was captured by sequencing in a study of cytomegalovirus exposure and HLA in healthy donors. Findings and limits, study-wide: There were several of the most significant clusters that appeared linked to common viral pathogens in a later analysis. The investigators catalogued under 200 TCR beta chains as cytomegalovirus-associated. Across all donors, roughly uniform sequencing depth was an assumption of the presence/absence analyses. Within the data, a cluster of highly shared sequence variants was likely a sequencing artifact.

The CDR3 covers 14 residues. Germline CDR1 is MNHNS and CDR2 is SASEGT. Researchers ran the PCR with 60 Vbeta and 13 Jbeta primers. TCRdb's table, derived via immunoSEQ multiplex PCR, lists solely in-frame clones and lacks some. The sample includes over 45,000 clones, around 81% of them seen just once. Note on this clone: Its target is unknown. At one of its ends the junction is not consistent with the germline gene, which may arise from a read error.

Specimen: PBMCs. V usage is TRBV6-1 and J usage is TRBJ1-4, with D possibly TRBD1 on 6 matching bases. This TCR was sampled from a boy younger than 18 in good health and CMV-seropositive. The CDR3 DNA follows: TGTGCCAGCAGCGAAGGGGGGGTTTTGGAAAAACTGTTTTTT. Amino acids: CASSEGGVLEKLFF.